This TCR beta chain stems from a study of blood T cell repertoires in COVID-19. On the study more broadly: COVID-19 samples collected from the United States, Italy and Spain covered acute and convalescent phases.

Authors' processing steps: Reference gene primers were amplified, and this amplification served to estimate nucleated cell counts. Libraries were prepared by immunoSEQ multiplex PCR; TCRdb keeps only in-frame clonotypes and omits some of them. That table gives V, J and clone size, and the DNA gave D and trimming. The sample shows roughly 150,000 clones, more than 80% of them seen only once. The CDR3 sequence is 17 residues long. Germline V lookup: CDR1 SGHDN, CDR2 FVKESK. The V and J ends lost 0 bases and 1 base, in that order; junction bases with no gene match: 6. Enrolment of Seattle patients took place during active infection, and they were followed longitudinally.

The clonotype comes from a woman aged 60-70 years with COVID-19, enrolled during active disease. Specimen: peripheral blood. V is TRBV14 and J is TRBJ1-1; TRBD1 matches at 9 bases. The CDR3 here is CASSQDIGTGRNTEAFF. The CDR3 DNA follows: TGTGCCAGCAGCCAAGATATTGGGACAGGGAGGAACACTGAAGCTTTCTTT.